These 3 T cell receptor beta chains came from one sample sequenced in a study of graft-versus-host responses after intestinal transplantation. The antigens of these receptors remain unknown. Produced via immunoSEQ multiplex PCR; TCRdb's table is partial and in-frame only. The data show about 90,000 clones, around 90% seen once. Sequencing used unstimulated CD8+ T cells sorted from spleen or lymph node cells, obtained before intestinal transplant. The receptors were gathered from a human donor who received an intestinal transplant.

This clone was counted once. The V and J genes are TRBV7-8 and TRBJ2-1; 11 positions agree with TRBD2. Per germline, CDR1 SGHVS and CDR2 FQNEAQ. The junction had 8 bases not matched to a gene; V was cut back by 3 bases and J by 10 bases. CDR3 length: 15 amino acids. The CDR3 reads CASSFSSGGLREQFF. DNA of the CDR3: TGTGCCAGCAGCTTCTCTAGCGGGGGGCTCAGGGAGCAGTTCTTC.

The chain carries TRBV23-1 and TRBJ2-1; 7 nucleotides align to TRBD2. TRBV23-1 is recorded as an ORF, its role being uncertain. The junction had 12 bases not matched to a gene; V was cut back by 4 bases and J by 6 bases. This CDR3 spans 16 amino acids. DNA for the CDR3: TGCGCCAGCAGTCGGCCGGGACTACACCCATCCAATGAGCAGTTCTTC. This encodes CASSRPGLHPSNEQFF.

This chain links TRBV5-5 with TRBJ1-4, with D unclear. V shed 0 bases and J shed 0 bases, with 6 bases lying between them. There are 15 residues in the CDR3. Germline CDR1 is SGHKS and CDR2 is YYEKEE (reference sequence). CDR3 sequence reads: CASSLDSPTNEKLFF. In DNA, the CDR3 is TGTGCCAGCAGCTTGGATAGTCCAACTAATGAAAAACTGTTTTTT.